This passage covers 19 T cell receptor beta chains from one sample sequenced in a study of Ad26.COV2.S vaccination and SARS-CoV-2 variants. Documented treatment: some 19 received Ad26.COV2.S at low or high dose, single or two shots; 5 received placebo; per-sample allocation not given. Day 63 following the first vaccine or placebo injection was when the samples were taken. The method was immunoSEQ multiplex PCR; TCRdb's version includes in-frame clones alone and lacks a portion of them. The table lists about 280,000 clones, 87% of them singletons. Here the sequenced sample was peripheral blood, taken in a trial of Ad26.COV2.S vaccine versus placebo. Receptors were obtained from a person aged 18-65 years who received the Ad26.COV2.S COVID-19 vaccine or a placebo.

The CDR3, as DNA: TGCGCCAGCAGCCAAGATCTGAGCAGGGGCTATGGCTACACCTTC. Translation: CASSQDLSRGYGYTF. V usage is TRBV4-3 and J usage is TRBJ1-2; weak D call: TRBD1 (6 bases). The CDR3 extends over 15 amino acids. V was cut by 0 bases and J by 4 bases, with 12 bases left in between. The germline CDR1 and CDR2 sequences are LGHNA and YSLEER.

The chain has TRBV3-1 (or the pseudogene TRBV3-2) and TRBJ1-6, with D tentatively TRBD1 (6 bases). The CDR3 totals 18 residues. Trimming took 0 bases from V and 2 from J, leaving 14 bases between them. The V gene's germline CDR1 is LGHDT and CDR2 YNNKEL (reference sequence). CDR3 sequence (DNA): TGTGCCAGCAGCCAAGATCAGGTACAGGGCACCTATAATTCACCCCTCCACTTT. Its translation is CASSQDQVQGTYNSPLHF.

This clone has just one count. The chain uses TRBV7-2 and TRBJ2-3, with 8 positions matching TRBD2. Germline loops: CDR1 SGHTA, CDR2 FQGNSA. The CDR3 extends over 21 amino acids. J gave up 0 bases and V 0 bases, and 17 bases lay outside the gene matches. The CDR3 protein is CASSLAPSGTRGALSTDTQYF. The CDR3 DNA sequence: TGTGCCAGCAGCTTAGCGCCGTCCGGGACTAGAGGCGCCCTTAGCACAGATACGCAGTATTTT.

Concerning this clone itself: Other nucleotide sequences in the sample specify the same CDR3. The chain carries TRBV11-2 and TRBJ2-5; D ambiguous. Germline CDR1 SGHAT, CDR2 FQNNGV. The CDR3 extends over 16 amino acids. V was trimmed by 3 bases and J by 5 bases, leaving 19 bases between them. CDR3 residues: CASSFRQDLFGETQYF. CDR3 DNA sequence: TGTGCCAGCAGCTTCCGACAAGATTTGTTCGGTGAGACCCAGTACTTC. The full variable domain, its missing parts supplied by reference TRBV11-2 and TRBJ2-5, is EAGVAQSPRYKIIEKRQSVAFWCNPISGHATLYWYQQILGQGPKLLIQFQNNGVVDDSQLPKDRFSAERLKGVDSTLKIQPAKLEDSAVYLCASSFRQDLFGETQYFGPGTRLLVL.

This clone was detected only a few times. This sample also contains other DNA sequences that code for the same CDR3. In DNA form, the CDR3 reads TGTGCCAGCAGCTCTCAGGGCAATCAGCCCCAGCATTTT. Translating it yields CASSSQGNQPQHF. This chain links TRBV7-2 with TRBJ1-5; D call uncertain. This CDR3 is built from 13 residues. V shed 4 bases and J shed 2 bases, with 6 bases lying between them. Germline CDR1 and CDR2: SGHTA and FQGNSA.

This clone has just one count. This chain joins TRBV5-4 and TRBJ2-3; 11 bases line up with TRBD2. With V trimmed by 0 bases and J by 6 bases, 3 bases remained unmatched. Germline lookup yields CDR1 SGHNT and CDR2 YYREEE (reference sequence). The CDR3 has 15 residues. The CDR3 bases are TGTGCCAGCAGCTTGGTTGCTAGCGGGAGGGATACGCAGTATTTT. Its translation: CASSLVASGRDTQYF.

The chain recombines TRBV6-5 with TRBJ1-2; a weak D match, TRBD1 (5 bases). The CDR3 is 14 amino acids. V was trimmed by 10 bases and J by 0 bases, leaving 15 bases between them. In germline, CDR1 is MNHEY, CDR2 SVGAGI. In nucleotides, the CDR3 is TGTGCCACCAGCGGGACGGGAGCTAACTATGGCTACACCTTC. Translation: CATSGTGANYGYTF.

The chain employs TRBV7-9 and TRBJ1-5, with 8 nucleotides matching TRBD1. Per the germline V gene, CDR1 is SEHNR and CDR2 is FQNEAQ (reference sequence). CDR3 length: 14 residues. V gave up 5 bases and J gave up 4 bases; unmatched junction bases: 4. DNA of the CDR3: TGTGCCAGCAGCCGGACAGGGCCTAATCAGCCCCAGCATTTT. Translation: CASSRTGPNQPQHF.

This chain joins TRBV6-1 and TRBJ1-1; D remains ambiguous. CDR3 length: 14 residues. With 3 bases removed from V and 5 bases from J, the gap between germline ends came to 13 bases. Germline-derived CDR1 and CDR2 are MNHNS and SASEGT. Here the CDR3 reads CASSENRWLTEAFF. The DNA for the CDR3 is TGTGCCAGCAGTGAGAATCGCTGGCTAACTGAAGCTTTCTTT.

This clone was counted a few times. The chain is built from TRBV4-2 and TRBJ1-2; 8 bases are a match to TRBD1. Germline CDR1 is LGHNA and CDR2 is YNFKEQ. Unmatched junction bases numbered 4, after V lost 0 bases and J lost 4 bases. CDR3 length equals 15 residues. The CDR3 spells CASSQDPGQGYGYTF. In DNA, the CDR3 is TGTGCCAGCAGCCAAGATCCCGGACAGGGCTATGGCTACACCTTC.

This chain links TRBV5-4 with TRBJ1-2; 11 bases map to TRBD1. The CDR3 consists of 16 residues. The junction had 12 bases not matched to a gene; V was cut back by 3 bases and J by 8 bases. Per the germline V gene, CDR1 is SGHNT and CDR2 is YYREEE (reference sequence). CDR3 sequence: CASSSRTGGYIGGYTF. The CDR3 nucleotides are TGTGCCAGCAGCTCTCGGACAGGGGGCTACATAGGGGGCTACACCTTC.

The chain links TRBV30 to TRBJ1-5; possible D gene TRBD1, 6 bases. V shed 2 bases and J shed 4 bases, with 12 bases lying between them. Germline V gene sequence: CDR1 GTSNPN, CDR2 SVGIG (reference sequence). This CDR3 is built from 14 residues. CDR3 region: CAWSHGTGNQPQHF. DNA for the CDR3: TGTGCCTGGAGTCACGGCACAGGGAATCAGCCCCAGCATTTT.

The genes are TRBV2 and TRBJ1-1; possibly TRBD1 for D (5 bases). The CDR3 is made up of 14 amino acids. Trimming left V 7 bases short and J 5 bases short, with 17 bases between. The germline V gene has CDR1 SNHLY and CDR2 FYNNEI. The CDR3 region is CASTLRQGLTEAFF. CDR3 nucleotides: TGTGCCAGCACCCTGAGGCAGGGATTGACTGAAGCTTTCTTT.

This rearrangement joins TRBV9 to TRBJ2-3; tentatively, D is TRBD1 (5 bases). The V gene's germline CDR1 is SGDLS and CDR2 YYNGEE. The V gene lost 0 bases and the J gene lost 5 bases, with 13 bases spanning the gap. The CDR3 has 15 amino acids. The CDR3 coding sequence is TGTGCCAGCAGCGTAGTAACCCTCCAGGGAGATACGCAGTATTTT. This translates into CASSVVTLQGDTQYF. The full variable domain, rest sourced from reference TRBV9 and TRBJ2-3, is DSGVTQTPKHLITATGQRVTLRCSPRSGDLSVYWYQQSLDQGLQFLIQYYNGEERAKGNILERFSAQQFPDLHSELNLSSLELGDSALYFCASSVVTLQGDTQYFGPGTRLTVL.

The CDR3 loop is CASSLGGVARNTQYF. The CDR3 DNA reads as TGTGCCAGCAGCTTGGGGGGGGTAGCGCGAAATACGCAGTATTTT. The rearrangement uses TRBV5-4 and TRBJ2-3, with a tentative D call TRBD2 (6 bases). CDR3 length: 15 residues. CDR1 SGHNT and CDR2 YYREEE come from the germline V gene (reference sequence). With 0 bases removed from V and 7 bases from J, the gap between germline ends came to 15 bases.

This clone was found once. This chain uses TRBV7-2 with TRBJ1-2; the D gene is possibly TRBD1 (5 bases). Trimming removed 1 base at V and 7 bases at J, with 16 bases between. The CDR3 length is 15 residues. Germline V gene data show CDR1 as SGHTA and CDR2 as FQGNSA. The CDR3 DNA sequence: TGTGCCAGCAGCTTAGAGGGGAGCACAGTGAGTGGCTACACCTTC. Translating gives CASSLEGSTVSGYTF. Using reference TRBV7-2 and TRBJ1-2 for the parts outside the CDR3, the full variable domain is GAGVSQSPSNKVTEKGKDVELRCDPISGHTALYWYRQSLGQGLEFLIYFQGNSAPDKSGLPSDRFSAERTGGSVSTLTIQRTQQEDSAVYLCASSLEGSTVSGYTFGSGTRLTVV.

The rearrangement links TRBV6-5 to TRBJ2-1, with 7 bases aligning to TRBD1. This CDR3 is 13 amino acids long. The J segment lost 7 bases and the V segment lost 2 bases, leaving 2 bases of the junction unmatched. Looked up from germline, CDR1 is MNHEY and CDR2 is SVGAGI. The CDR3 nucleotides are TGTGCCAGCAGTTACAAGGGGGCTAATGAGCAGTTCTTC. Its protein product is CASSYKGANEQFF.

The rearrangement uses TRBV7-2 and TRBJ2-3, with unresolved D. Trimming left V 1 base short and J 1 base short, with 9 bases between. Germline lookup yields CDR1 SGHTA and CDR2 FQGNSA. The CDR3 extends over 15 amino acids. The CDR3 here is CASSLVGSRTDTQYF. The CDR3 coding sequence is TGTGCCAGCAGCTTAGTGGGGTCACGCACAGATACGCAGTATTTT.

This clone was picked up one time. The J gene is TRBJ2-1, the V gene TRBV19; 9 positions match TRBD2. The V segment lost 3 bases and the J segment 9 bases; nucleotides outside the gene matches: 12. The CDR3 sequence is 16 residues long. CDR1 is LNHDA and CDR2 is SQIVND in the germline V gene (reference sequence). The CDR3 nucleotides are TGTGCCAGTAGTATTCAGGCGGGGGGGCCCTCAATTGAGCAGTTCTTC. The encoded protein is CASSIQAGGPSIEQFF.